The 21 T cell receptor beta chains listed next were all sequenced from one sample in a study of CD8+CD57+ T cells in acquired aplastic anemia. Genomic DNA acted as the template from which TCR beta VDJ combination and CDR3 sequence profiling were carried out. TCRdb ran MiXCR on the reads and lists one entry per CDR3 protein. The sample yields about 42,000 distinct CDR3 sequences, approximately 71% seen once. The sequenced material came from sorted CD4+, CD8+, or CD8+CD57+ T cells (not recorded which) from PBMCs. The receptors were gathered from a human donor in good health, serving as a control.

This chain joins TRBV10-1 and TRBJ2-7; either TRBD1 or TRBD2 may supply D (5 bases each). The CDR3 has 14 amino acids. V lost 8 bases, J lost 2 bases, and 16 bases lay in between. Looked up from germline, CDR1 is WNHNN and CDR2 is SYGVQD (reference sequence). The CDR3 loop reads CASRDGVIPYEQYF. The CDR3 bases are TGCGCCAGCCGGGACGGGGTGATCCCCTACGAGCAGTACTTC.

The chain recombines TRBV5-6 with TRBJ2-7, with no clear D. Germline values: CDR1 SGHDT, CDR2 YYEEEE. This CDR3 is built from 14 residues. The V and J ends lost 1 base and 3 bases respectively, with 11 bases between them. The CDR3 DNA is TGTGCCAGCAGCTTGCAGCGTTCCCACTACGAGCAGTACTTC. Translation: CASSLQRSHYEQYF.

The table lists this clonotype with many counts. The chain recombines TRBV6-1 with TRBJ2-1, with 11 positions matching TRBD2. The CDR3 has 16 amino acids. The V gene's germline CDR1 is MNHNS and CDR2 SASEGT. V trimming: 5 bases; J trimming: 5 bases; junction bases outside the gene matches: 8. The CDR3 DNA sequence: TGTGCCAGCAGTCTAATATTGACTAGCGGGGACAATGAGCAGTTCTTC. This gives the protein CASSLILTSGDNEQFF.

The chain is built from TRBV11-2 and TRBJ1-2, with 9 positions matching TRBD1. Per germline, CDR1 SGHAT and CDR2 FQNNGV. V shed 1 base, J shed 8 bases, and the junction held 8 bases outside the gene matches. The length of the CDR3 is 15 residues. The CDR3, as DNA: TGTGCCAGCAGCTTAGCGGGGACAGGGACGGAAGGCTACACCTTC. This sequence encodes CASSLAGTGTEGYTF.

This clonotype showed up just a few times. This chain links TRBV25-1 with TRBJ2-1, with D tentatively TRBD1 or TRBD2 (5 bases each). Looked up from germline, CDR1 is MGHDK and CDR2 is SYGVNS. V was pared by 6 bases and J by 14 bases, with 20 bases between. This CDR3 has 13 amino acids. In DNA form, the CDR3 reads TGTGCCAGCAGCGAAGGGGACGCCGGTTTTGAGTTCTTC. This encodes CASSEGDAGFEFF.

Of note for this clonotype: A read error may produce the germline difference seen at one junction end. The genes are TRBV5-3 and TRBJ2-5; D is undetermined. TRBV5-3 is an open reading frame, and its role is uncertain. The CDR3 is 14 residues long. Here the CDR3 reads CASSSTAYQETQYF. CDR3 DNA sequence: TGTGCCAGCAGCTCGACGGCGTACCAAGAGACCCAGTACTTC.

The rearrangement links TRBV2 to TRBJ1-2; D unresolved. V dropped 3 bases and J dropped 0 bases, with 8 bases sitting between them. Germline CDR1 reads SNHLY; CDR2 reads FYNNEI. There are 14 residues in the CDR3. Here the CDR3 reads CASSEIDTNYGYTF. CDR3 coding DNA: TGTGCCAGCAGTGAGATAGATACTAACTATGGCTACACCTTC.

This chain connects TRBV12-3 or TRBV12-4 to TRBJ1-2; tentatively, D is TRBD1 (5 bases). V was clipped by 11 bases and J by 5 bases, with 15 bases between them. This CDR3 region has 12 residues. As DNA, the CDR3 is TGTGCCGGATGGGGCAAGTGGTATGGCTACACCTTC. It is translated as CAGWGKWYGYTF.

The chain uses TRBV20-1 and TRBJ1-1; D not resolved. The CDR3 is made up of 14 amino acids. V lost 3 bases and J lost 5, with 16 bases in between. Germline assignment: CDR1 DFQATT and CDR2 SNEGSKA (reference sequence). CDR3 in amino acids: CSASANLIRTEAFF. CDR3 nucleotides: TGCAGTGCTAGCGCTAATCTAATAAGGACTGAAGCTTTCTTT.

At least ten counts were recorded for this clonotype. This sequence joins TRBV5-5 and TRBJ2-2, with D possibly matching TRBD1 (6 bases). In germline, CDR1 is SGHKS, CDR2 YYEKEE (reference sequence). CDR3 length: 16 residues. V gave up 4 bases and J gave up 6 bases, with 19 bases separating them. The CDR3 reads CASSPTQGTGPGELFF. CDR3 coding DNA: TGTGCCAGCAGCCCGACCCAGGGGACCGGGCCCGGGGAGCTGTTTTTT.

This chain uses TRBV19 with TRBJ1-2; D gene uncertain. The V and J ends lost 5 bases and 14 bases respectively, with 18 bases between them. Germline values: CDR1 LNHDA, CDR2 SQIVND (reference sequence). The CDR3 runs 12 residues. In DNA, the CDR3 is TGTGCCAGTAGTCCTCGAGGCATGGTGGGTACCTTC. Amino acid sequence: CASSPRGMVGTF.

This chain links TRBV2 with TRBJ2-3; a possible D gene is TRBD2 (6 bases). Germline lookup yields CDR1 SNHLY and CDR2 FYNNEI. The CDR3 sequence is 14 residues long. Trimming took 4 bases from V and 4 from J, leaving 12 bases between them. This CDR3 is CASSGRRVADTQYF. The DNA for the CDR3 is TGTGCCAGCAGTGGCCGGAGGGTCGCAGATACGCAGTATTTT.

The V and J genes are TRBV20-1 and TRBJ2-7; tentatively, D is TRBD2 (5 bases). This CDR3 is built from 13 residues. The V gene's germline CDR1 is DFQATT and CDR2 SNEGSKA (reference sequence). V dropped 6 bases and J dropped 2 bases, with 14 bases sitting between them. The CDR3 region has the DNA TGCAGTGCCCTACGCCCGGGAACCTACGAGCAGTACTTC. Encoded protein: CSALRPGTYEQYF.

A word on this clonotype: One end of the junction varies from germline; a read error may be responsible. V and J are TRBV7-2 and TRBJ1-1, with D possibly being TRBD1 (5 bases). The length of the CDR3 is 13 residues. Germline V CDR1 and CDR2: SGHTA, FQGNSA. The CDR3 is CACSSRAGTEAFF. The DNA for the CDR3 is TGTGCCTGCAGCTCCCGGGCAGGGACTGAAGCTTTCTTT. Variable domain in full (rest from reference TRBV7-2 and TRBJ1-1): GAGVSQSPSNKVTEKGKDVELRCDPISGHTALYWYRQSLGQGLEFLIYFQGNSAPDKSGLPSDRFSAERTGGSVSTLTIQRTQQEDSAVYLCACSSRAGTEAFFGQGTRLTVV.

The genes are TRBV10-2 and TRBJ1-5; TRBD1 aligns across 9 bases. The V gene end was trimmed by 4 bases and the J gene end by 4 bases; junction bases not matched to a gene: 11. This CDR3 contains 17 residues. CDR1 is WSHSY and CDR2 is SAAADI in the germline V gene. In nucleotides, the CDR3 is TGCGCCAGCAGTGGCCCACGGGACAGGGAGCTTAATCAGCCCCAGCATTTT. Residues: CASSGPRDRELNQPQHF.

The chain uses TRBV19 and TRBJ2-1, with 8 bases aligning to TRBD1. The CDR3 spans 15 residues. Germline-derived CDR1 and CDR2 are LNHDA and SQIVND (reference sequence). Trimming took 9 bases from V and 4 from J; bases not matched to a gene: 11. The CDR3 DNA reads TGTGCCAGCAGCCCAGGGGGCGGAGGTTACAATGAGCAGTTCTTC. Residues: CASSPGGGGYNEQFF. Looking up the rest from reference TRBV19 and TRBJ2-1 gives the full variable domain: DGGITQSPKYLFRKEGQNVTLSCEQNLNHDAMYWYRQDPGQGLRLIYYSQIVNDFQKGDIAEGYSVSREKKESFPLTVTSAQKNPTAFYLCASSPGGGGYNEQFFGPGTRLTVL.

The chain recombines TRBV10-3 with TRBJ1-2; 9 positions agree with TRBD1. J lost 7 bases, V lost 6 bases, and 6 bases had no gene match. Looked up from germline, CDR1 is ENHRY and CDR2 is SYGVKD. This CDR3 is 13 amino acids long. The CDR3 loop reads CAISRDREGGYTF. DNA of the CDR3: TGTGCCATCAGCCGGGACAGGGAAGGTGGCTACACCTTC.

This clonotype was seen ten or more times. V usage is TRBV28 and J usage is TRBJ2-1; TRBD1 might be the D (5 bases). The CDR3 consists of 13 residues. Trimming pared 11 bases from V and 6 bases from J, leaving 17 bases between. Germline assignment: CDR1 MDHEN and CDR2 SYDVKM. CDR3 in DNA: TGTGCCCGACCACACCGTCAGGGCAATGAGCAGTTCTTC. Translated, it gives CARPHRQGNEQFF.

This rearrangement joins TRBV19 to TRBJ2-7; either TRBD1 or TRBD2 may fit D (5 bases each). This CDR3 has 12 residues. Germline V gene sequence: CDR1 LNHDA, CDR2 SQIVND (reference sequence). V was trimmed by 1 base and J by 5 bases, leaving 6 bases between them. CDR3 nucleotide sequence: TGTGCCAGTAGTATAGGGGGGAACGAGCAGTACTTC. Encoded protein: CASSIGGNEQYF.

The chain carries TRBV9 and TRBJ1-1; 7 bases match TRBD1. The CDR3 totals 12 residues. Germline V gene sequence: CDR1 SGDLS, CDR2 YYNGEE. Trimming removed 4 bases from V and 7 bases from J; junction bases left unmatched: 4. CDR3 coding DNA: TGTGCCAGCAGCCAGACAGGGTATGAAGCTTTCTTT. Protein product: CASSQTGYEAFF.

V is TRBV7-6 and J is TRBJ1-6; D is perhaps TRBD1 (6 bases). V lost 2 bases, J lost 8 bases, and 13 bases lay in between. The germline V gene has CDR1 SGHVS and CDR2 FNYEAQ. The CDR3 runs 15 residues. The CDR3 is CASSLRGQKDSPLHF. In nucleotides, the CDR3 is TGTGCCAGCAGCTTACGAGGACAGAAGGATTCACCCCTCCACTTT.